Shown below are 21 T cell receptor beta chains from a single sample sequenced in a study of T-cell memory formation after mild COVID-19. TCRdb processed the 5' RACE reads anew with MiXCR; each CDR3 protein has one entry. The table shows about 120,000 distinct CDR3 sequences, with roughly 15% occurring only once. Sequencing was done on a sample of PBMCs or a T cell subset sorted from them (not recorded which). The origin of the receptors is an adult woman who had mild COVID-19 (a few samples of this study predate the infection). Cell type and time point are not known.

A few counts support this clonotype. The chain links TRBV10-3 to TRBJ2-5; possible D gene TRBD1, 6 bases. The CDR3 totals 16 residues. Per germline, CDR1 ENHRY and CDR2 SYGVKD. V was trimmed by 3 bases and J by 1 base, leaving 15 bases between them. CDR3 residues: CAISDLGQQSQETQYF. Here the CDR3 DNA reads TGTGCCATCAGTGACCTTGGACAGCAAAGCCAAGAGACCCAGTACTTC.

Only a few counts were recorded for this clonotype. V usage is TRBV27 and J usage is TRBJ2-1; TRBD2 aligns across 12 bases. Losses at the gene ends were 4 bases for V and 8 bases for J; bases not matched to a gene: 6. The length of the CDR3 is 15 residues. Germline lookup yields CDR1 MNHEY and CDR2 SMNVEV (reference sequence). The CDR3 spells CASSSGLAGWDEQFF. CDR3 nucleotides: TGTGCCAGCAGTTCTGGACTAGCGGGATGGGATGAGCAGTTCTTC.

The genes are TRBV12-3 or TRBV12-4 and TRBJ2-3, with 10 bases matching TRBD2. V lost 4 bases and J lost 6; bases outside the gene matches: 4. This CDR3 contains 14 residues. The DNA of the CDR3 is TGTGCCAGCAGTTCCGGGACTAGCGTGGATACGCAGTATTTT. Translating gives CASSSGTSVDTQYF.

The chain recombines TRBV29-1 with TRBJ2-5, with 9 positions matching TRBD1. The CDR3 has 14 residues. Germline V CDR1 and CDR2: SQVTM, ANQGSEA. The V gene end was trimmed by 3 bases and the J gene end by 0 bases; junction bases not matched to a gene: 2. The CDR3 here is CSVDRQGDQETQYF. The CDR3 coding sequence is TGCAGCGTTGACAGACAGGGGGACCAAGAGACCCAGTACTTC.

The CDR3 sequence: CASSSGTIGLSGELFF. CDR3 in DNA: TGCGCCAGCAGCTCCGGGACTATCGGTTTGTCCGGGGAGCTGTTTTTT. V usage is TRBV5-1 and J usage is TRBJ2-2; 7 bases are shared with TRBD2. CDR3 length equals 16 residues. The V gene end was trimmed by 3 bases and the J gene end by 6 bases; junction bases not matched to a gene: 11. In germline, CDR1 is SGHRS, CDR2 YFSETQ.

The chain has TRBV6-1 and TRBJ2-5; tentative D call: TRBD1 (6 bases). Trimming removed 2 bases at V and 5 bases at J, with 15 bases between. The CDR3 extends over 15 amino acids. Germline V gene data show CDR1 as MNHNS and CDR2 as SASEGT. Here the CDR3 DNA reads TGTGCCAGCAGTGAATGGGACCCAACAGGGGAGACCCAGTACTTC. Translating gives CASSEWDPTGETQYF.

This clonotype was detected only a few times. The gene calls are TRBV29-1 and TRBJ2-5; TRBD1 matches at 8 bases. This CDR3 has 13 amino acids. The V and J ends lost 3 bases and 5 bases, in that order; junction bases with no gene match: 5. Germline V lookup: CDR1 SQVTM, CDR2 ANQGSEA. CDR3 nucleotides: TGCAGCGTTGACAGGGGGCGAGGGGAGACCCAGTACTTC. Translating gives CSVDRGRGETQYF. Complete variable domain (other parts from reference TRBV29-1 and TRBJ2-5): SAVISQKPSRDICQRGTSLTIQCQVDSQVTMMFWYRQQPGQSLTLIATANQGSEATYESGFVIDKFPISRPNLTFSTLTVSNMSPEDSSIYLCSVDRGRGETQYFGPGTRLLVL.

The chain couples TRBV4-3 to TRBJ2-7; D might be TRBD1 (5 bases). The CDR3 loop spans 14 amino acids. Looked up from germline, CDR1 is LGHNA and CDR2 is YSLEER. Trimming shortened V by 2 bases and J by 3 bases, and 11 bases separated the two germline ends. The CDR3 region has the DNA TGCGCCAGCAGCCAATCGCAGGGTAGCTACGAGCAGTACTTC. Its translation is CASSQSQGSYEQYF.

This clonotype was detected only a few times. V and J are TRBV20-1 and TRBJ1-2; 8 bases agree with TRBD1. From germline, CDR1 is DFQATT and CDR2 SNEGSKA (reference sequence). V shed 4 bases and J 3 bases; nucleotides not matched to a gene: 1. The CDR3 has 12 amino acids. The CDR3 coding sequence is TGCAGTGCTACGGACAGGGACTATGGCTACACCTTC. Amino acid sequence: CSATDRDYGYTF.

The V gene is TRBV5-4, the J gene TRBJ1-1; no firm D call. V was cut by 4 bases and J by 1 base, with 5 bases left in between. Germline V gene sequence: CDR1 SGHNT, CDR2 YYREEE (reference sequence). CDR3 size: 12 residues. Written as DNA, the CDR3 is TGTGCCAGCAGCCCCCAGAACACTGAAGCTTTCTTT. This codes for CASSPQNTEAFF.

V usage is TRBV4-1 and J usage is TRBJ1-3; 9 positions agree with TRBD1. CDR3 length equals 18 residues. J was trimmed by 2 bases and V by 6 bases; bases with no gene match: 14. From germline, CDR1 is MGHRA and CDR2 YSYEKL. Here the CDR3 reads CASSRGGGGQGAGNTIYF. In nucleotides, the CDR3 is TGCGCCAGCAGTCGTGGGGGAGGGGGACAGGGCGCTGGAAACACCATATATTTT.

This clonotype was seen more than once but under ten times. The V and J genes are TRBV4-1 and TRBJ1-1, with 9 bases lining up with TRBD1. The CDR3 is 15 amino acids. CDR1 and CDR2 from the germline V gene are MGHRA and YSYEKL. The J segment lost 5 bases and the V segment lost 0 bases, leaving 4 bases of the junction unmatched. The CDR3 loop reads CASSQDGQGTTEAFF. CDR3 bases: TGCGCCAGCAGCCAAGACGGACAGGGGACGACTGAAGCTTTCTTT.

This chain links TRBV12-3 or TRBV12-4 with TRBJ2-1, with D unresolved. Trimming took 6 bases from V and 10 from J, leaving 13 bases between them. There are 12 residues in the CDR3. This chain's CDR3 is CASSRNTGEQFF. The CDR3 DNA reads TGTGCCAGCAGCCGAAACACCGGAGAGCAGTTCTTC.

In its sample, this clonotype was seen a few times. The J gene is TRBJ2-5, the V gene TRBV24-1; D is possibly TRBD2 (6 bases). V was trimmed by 4 bases and J by 1 base, leaving 12 bases between them. This CDR3 is built from 15 residues. Per germline, CDR1 KGHDR and CDR2 SFDVKD. The DNA for the CDR3 is TGTGCCACCAGTGACCCGACTAGTCCCCAAGAGACCCAGTACTTC. This codes for CATSDPTSPQETQYF.

This clonotype was seen more than once but under ten times. V usage is TRBV7-2 and J usage is TRBJ2-1; 9 nucleotides align to TRBD2. J gave up 0 bases and V 1 base, and 4 bases lay outside the gene matches. Looked up from germline, CDR1 is SGHTA and CDR2 is FQGNSA. The CDR3 covers 17 residues. In nucleotides, the CDR3 is TGTGCCAGCAGCTTAGAGGGCGGGAGGGCCTCCTACAATGAGCAGTTCTTC. Translating it yields CASSLEGGRASYNEQFF. Together with reference TRBV7-2 and TRBJ2-1, the CDR3 gives the full variable domain: GAGVSQSPSNKVTEKGKDVELRCDPISGHTALYWYRQSLGQGLEFLIYFQGNSAPDKSGLPSDRFSAERTGGSVSTLTIQRTQQEDSAVYLCASSLEGGRASYNEQFFGPGTRLTVL.

This rearrangement joins TRBV12-3 or TRBV12-4 to TRBJ1-1; possible D gene TRBD1, 5 bases. The V end lost 1 base, the J end lost 5 bases, and 17 bases lay between the germline ends. This CDR3 contains 16 residues. The CDR3 bases are TGTGCCAGCAGTTTAGATAGTCTGGGGGATGGAACTGAAGCTTTCTTT. It encodes CASSLDSLGDGTEAFF.

This clonotype came up a few times. The chain couples TRBV15 to TRBJ1-2, with 9 bases matching TRBD1. The CDR3 is 16 amino acids. In germline, CDR1 is LNHNV, CDR2 YYDKDF (reference sequence). The ends lost 6 bases at V and 8 bases at J; junction bases unmatched: 16. Here the CDR3 DNA reads TGTGCCACCAGGGGAGGACAGGGGCACCCGGGGGACGGCTACACCTTC. It specifies CATRGGQGHPGDGYTF. The entire variable domain, with the rest obtained from reference TRBV15 and TRBJ1-2, is as follows: DAMVIQNPRYQVTQFGKPVTLSCSQTLNHNVMYWYQQKSSQAPKLLFHYYDKDFNNEADTPDNFQSRRPNTSFCFLDIRSPGLGDTAMYLCATRGGQGHPGDGYTFGSGTRLTVV.

This clonotype was picked up a small number of times. The chain recombines TRBV3-1 with TRBJ2-1; D is uncertain. CDR1 and CDR2 (germline): LGHDT, YNNKEL (reference sequence). Trimming cost V 4 bases and J 6 bases, with 16 bases left between them. The CDR3 totals 15 residues. For the CDR3, the DNA is TGTGCCAGCAGCCCCCCCCCTAGGCCGACCAATGAGCAGTTCTTC. It is translated as CASSPPPRPTNEQFF.

The rearrangement uses TRBV24-1 and TRBJ1-5; D not resolved. The germline CDR1 and CDR2 sequences are KGHDR and SFDVKD. V lost 0 bases to trimming and J lost 7 bases, with 6 bases between them. The CDR3 has 13 amino acids. CDR3 protein: CATSDLVGQPQHF. The DNA of the CDR3 is TGTGCCACCAGTGATTTGGTCGGGCAGCCCCAGCATTTT.

This clonotype was recorded at least ten times. The chain is built from TRBV5-1 and TRBJ1-1; D not resolved. Germline V CDR1 and CDR2: SGHRS, YFSETQ. The ends were cut back, 4 bases at V and 1 base at J, with 14 bases in the middle. This CDR3 spans 15 amino acids. The CDR3 region has the DNA TGCGCCAGCAGCGCTATGTGGTCCGAGAACACTGAAGCTTTCTTT. Translation: CASSAMWSENTEAFF.

This clonotype was detected once. Its ends do not fully match the called genes, so a read error is possible. The chain uses TRBV5-1 and TRBJ1-2; TRBD1 matches 8 bases. Germline V CDR1 and CDR2: SGHRS, YFSETQ. CDR3 length: 12 amino acids. DNA for the CDR3: TGCGCCAGCAGCCTCCCGGGACAGGAACTACGCTTC. Residues: CASSLPGQELRF.